The 20 T cell receptor beta chains below were found in one sample sequenced in a study of T cell responses to AZD1222 COVID-19 vaccine. Sequenced by immunoSEQ multiplex PCR; TCRdb stores in-frame clones only, minus some. The sample lists roughly 120,000 clones; around 89% were seen once. The sample was peripheral blood, taken on day 0 of AZD1222 vaccination. The receptor set was obtained from an adult in good health.

The rearrangement links TRBV15 to TRBJ2-5; D is undetermined. V was clipped by 0 bases and J by 5 bases, with 4 bases between them. The CDR3 loop spans 12 amino acids. Per the germline V gene, CDR1 is LNHNV and CDR2 is YYDKDF (reference sequence). The CDR3 reads CATSRDYETQYF. The DNA of the CDR3 is TGTGCCACCAGCAGAGACTATGAGACCCAGTACTTC. The entire variable domain, with the rest obtained from reference TRBV15 and TRBJ2-5, is as follows: DAMVIQNPRYQVTQFGKPVTLSCSQTLNHNVMYWYQQKSSQAPKLLFHYYDKDFNNEADTPDNFQSRRPNTSFCFLDIRSPGLGDTAMYLCATSRDYETQYFGPGTRLLVL.

This clone was seen a handful of times. The CDR3, as DNA: TGCGCCAGCAGTCTGGACGGGAACACCGGGGAGCTGTTTTTT. It yields the protein CASSLDGNTGELFF. The chain joins TRBV5-1 to TRBJ2-2; D is uncertain. CDR1 and CDR2 (germline): SGHRS, YFSETQ. V gave up 5 bases and J gave up 1 base, with 9 bases separating them. The CDR3 sequence is 14 residues long.

Concerning this clone: A junction boundary mismatches the germline segment, possibly from a read error. The chain links TRBV2 to TRBJ1-1; D gene ambiguous. There are 11 residues in the CDR3. The germline V gene has CDR1 SNHLY and CDR2 FYNNEI. The CDR3 region has the DNA TGTGCCAGCAGTGACCCCACTAAAGCTTTCTTT. Translating it yields CASSDPTKAFF. The whole variable domain, remainder taken from reference TRBV2 and TRBJ1-1, is EPEVTQTPSHQVTQMGQEVILRCVPISNHLYFYWYRQILGQKVEFLVSFYNNEISEKSEIFDDQFSVERPDGSNFTLKIRSTKLEDSAMYFCASSDPTKAFFGQGTRLTVV.

This chain connects TRBV5-1 to TRBJ1-6, with 11 bases fitting TRBD1. Germline loops: CDR1 SGHRS, CDR2 YFSETQ. The CDR3 extends over 16 amino acids. V was clipped by 4 bases and J by 8 bases; unmatched bases: 8. The CDR3 region is CASSPDGQGADSPLHF. Written as DNA, the CDR3 is TGCGCCAGCAGCCCTGACGGACAGGGGGCTGATTCACCCCTCCACTTT.

The chain employs TRBV9 and TRBJ1-1, with a weak D call TRBD1 (6 bases). In germline, CDR1 is SGDLS, CDR2 YYNGEE. The CDR3 has 14 residues. V was shortened by 1 base and J by 1 base, with 8 bases between the two germline ends. The CDR3, as DNA: TGTGCCAGCAGCGTAAGGGGGGCGAACACTGAAGCTTTCTTT. Amino acid sequence: CASSVRGANTEAFF.

The rearrangement uses TRBV29-1 and TRBJ2-7, with D possibly matching TRBD2 (6 bases). CDR3 size: 12 residues. V dropped 7 bases and J dropped 3 bases, with 13 bases sitting between them. The germline V gene has CDR1 SQVTM and CDR2 ANQGSEA. Here the CDR3 reads CSGRRGLYEQYF. The CDR3 nucleotides read TGCAGCGGACGGAGGGGACTCTACGAGCAGTACTTC.

A single count supports this clone. V and J are TRBV7-9 and TRBJ2-3; D is unclear. V gave up 1 base and J gave up 0 bases, with 11 bases separating them. The CDR3 contains 16 residues. CDR1 is SEHNR, CDR2 FQNEAQ, per germline (reference sequence). CDR3 sequence reads: CASSLGLDSSTDTQYF. As DNA, the CDR3 is TGTGCCAGCAGCTTAGGTTTGGATTCTAGCACAGATACGCAGTATTTT.

The chain uses TRBV10-3 and TRBJ2-7; TRBD2 agrees at 9 bases. Trimming at V came to 0 bases and at J to 2 bases, leaving 2 bases not matched to a gene. The CDR3 length is 15 residues. Germline V gives CDR1 ENHRY, CDR2 SYGVKD. In nucleotides, the CDR3 is TGTGCCATCAGTGAGTCTGGCGGGAGGGCCTACGAGCAGTACTTC. Translation gives CAISESGGRAYEQYF.

The V gene is TRBV2, the J gene TRBJ2-7; tentative D call: TRBD2 (6 bases). The CDR3 loop spans 14 amino acids. The V end was cut by 7 bases, the J end by 1 base, with 14 bases between. CDR1 SNHLY and CDR2 FYNNEI come from the germline V gene. CDR3 sequence: CASIAGPGSYEQYF. CDR3 DNA sequence: TGTGCCAGCATTGCGGGACCGGGGTCCTACGAGCAGTACTTC.

The rearrangement uses TRBV7-2 and TRBJ2-7, with D unresolved. The ends were cut back, 4 bases at V and 4 bases at J, with 11 bases in the middle. CDR3 size: 13 residues. Looked up from germline, CDR1 is SGHTA and CDR2 is FQGNSA. The DNA of the CDR3 is TGTGCCAGCAGCTCTCCCCTTTTATACGAGCAGTACTTC. Its protein product is CASSSPLLYEQYF.

The chain carries TRBV28 and TRBJ1-2; 8 bases fit TRBD1. Germline CDR1 reads MDHEN; CDR2 reads SYDVKM. With 5 bases clipped from V and 4 bases from J, the junction kept 12 bases outside the gene matches. This CDR3 has 16 residues. As DNA, the CDR3 is TGTGCCAGCAGTCGACCTTCGACAGGGGTGGTCTATGGCTACACCTTC. Its protein is CASSRPSTGVVYGYTF.

By frequency in the sample, this clone is medium-sized (0.01 to 0.1%). This rearrangement joins TRBV18 to TRBJ2-3, with 11 nucleotides matching TRBD1. CDR3 size: 16 residues. Germline lookup yields CDR1 KGHSH and CDR2 LQKENI. The J segment lost 4 bases and the V segment lost 3 bases, leaving 6 bases of the junction unmatched. The CDR3 is CASSPDRGPSSDTQYF. In nucleotides, the CDR3 is TGTGCCAGCTCACCGGACAGGGGGCCTTCATCAGATACGCAGTATTTT.

The chain links TRBV27 to TRBJ2-3; 9 bases match TRBD2. Germline loops: CDR1 MNHEY, CDR2 SMNVEV (reference sequence). Losses at the gene ends were 0 bases for V and 4 bases for J; bases not matched to a gene: 11. The CDR3 length is 18 residues. CDR3 sequence: CASSLSPGLAFRPDTQYF. The CDR3 bases are TGTGCCAGCAGTTTATCGCCGGGACTAGCTTTTAGGCCAGATACGCAGTATTTT.

The chain is built from TRBV7-3 and TRBJ2-5; D perhaps matches TRBD2 (5 bases). V was shortened by 2 bases and J by 1 base, with 11 bases between the two germline ends. There are 15 residues in the CDR3. Germline CDR1 SGHTA, CDR2 FQGTGA. CDR3 nucleotides: TGTGCCAGCAGCTTAGAGGGTAAAGCCCAAGAGACCCAGTACTTC. Amino acids: CASSLEGKAQETQYF.

The chain joins TRBV7-9 to TRBJ1-2; D remains ambiguous. The length of the CDR3 is 12 residues. Trimming took off 2 bases at V and 6 bases at J, with 7 bases between the two ends. The germline V gene encodes CDR1 SEHNR and CDR2 FQNEAQ (reference sequence). The CDR3 DNA sequence: TGTGCCAGCAGCTTAAGGATGGATGGCTACACCTTC. Its protein product is CASSLRMDGYTF.

This clone was seen just once. The V gene is TRBV18, the J gene TRBJ2-7; D remains unclear. The CDR3 loop spans 14 amino acids. The V and J ends lost 2 bases and 2 bases respectively, with 10 bases between them. The germline gives CDR1 KGHSH, CDR2 LQKENI. The CDR3 reads CASSPTPTAYEQYF. Written as DNA, the CDR3 is TGTGCCAGCTCACCAACTCCCACTGCCTACGAGCAGTACTTC.

The rearrangement joins TRBV2 to TRBJ2-5; TRBD2 agrees at 11 bases. This CDR3 spans 16 amino acids. V dropped 4 bases and J dropped 0; count of bases not matched to a gene: 4. Germline-derived CDR1 and CDR2 are SNHLY and FYNNEI. This CDR3 is CASSGLTSGDQETQYF. In nucleotides, the CDR3 is TGTGCCAGCAGTGGGCTGACTAGCGGGGACCAAGAGACCCAGTACTTC.

This chain connects TRBV5-1 to TRBJ1-1; D unclear. The CDR3 has 13 amino acids. The ends were cut back, 2 bases at V and 4 bases at J, with 9 bases in the middle. Per the germline V gene, CDR1 is SGHRS and CDR2 is YFSETQ. The CDR3 DNA follows: TGCGCCAGCAGCTTCCGACTGGGCACTGAAGCTTTCTTT. Translated: CASSFRLGTEAFF.

The rearrangement uses TRBV5-5 and TRBJ1-1, with D possibly being TRBD1 (6 bases). The CDR3 is made up of 15 amino acids. The germline V gene encodes CDR1 SGHKS and CDR2 YYEKEE (reference sequence). V shed 3 bases and J shed 3 bases, with 15 bases lying between them. The CDR3 loop reads CASSSGAQGYTEAFF. CDR3 DNA sequence: TGTGCCAGCAGCTCGGGCGCACAGGGCTACACTGAAGCTTTCTTT.

The CDR3 protein is CASSQGDWKRRETQYF. DNA of the CDR3: TGCGCCAGCAGCCAAGGGGACTGGAAACGGAGGGAGACCCAGTACTTC. The chain is built from TRBV4-1 and TRBJ2-5, with D maybe TRBD2 (6 bases). The V end was cut by 1 base, the J end by 5 bases, with 17 bases between. Germline CDR1 MGHRA, CDR2 YSYEKL. This CDR3 spans 16 amino acids.